Below are 30 T cell receptor beta chains sequenced from a single sample in a study of CD8 T cells in ankylosing spondylitis. MiXCR, applied by TCRdb to the 5' RACE reads, yields one record per CDR3 protein. This sample has just under 350,000 distinct CDR3 sequences, with roughly 14% found just once. The sample consisted of blood, either unsorted or a sorted T cell fraction (not recorded which). These receptors were obtained from a male donor with ankylosing spondylitis or in good health (not recorded which).

This chain connects TRBV11-2 to TRBJ2-1; 13 bases are shared with TRBD2. Losses at the gene ends were 6 bases for V and 1 base for J; bases not matched to a gene: 9. The CDR3 loop spans 18 amino acids. CDR1 is SGHAT and CDR2 is FQNNGV in the germline V gene. The CDR3 loop is CASSFSWTSGSSYNEQFF. CDR3 DNA: TGTGCCAGCAGTTTTTCATGGACTAGCGGGAGTTCCTACAATGAGCAGTTCTTC.

This clonotype has just a few counts. The chain has TRBV4-2 and TRBJ1-4; the D is unclear. Trimming removed 1 base at V and 7 bases at J, with 10 bases between. Germline CDR1 and CDR2: LGHNA and YNFKEQ. This CDR3 has 14 amino acids. This CDR3 is CASSQAEGSEKLFF. CDR3 nucleotide sequence: TGTGCCAGCAGCCAAGCCGAGGGATCTGAAAAACTGTTTTTT.

As for this clonotype: An end of the junction differs from the germline gene, which may be a read error. The rearrangement uses TRBV2 and TRBJ2-6, with TRBD1 matching over 9 bases. The CDR3 has 19 residues. Germline CDR1 reads SNHLY; CDR2 reads FYNNEI. CDR3 region: CAISPRWDRAGSGANVLTF. The CDR3 region has the DNA TGTGCCATCAGTCCAAGATGGGACAGGGCAGGCTCTGGGGCCAACGTCCTGACTTTC.

This rearrangement joins TRBV6-1 to TRBJ1-1, with D uncertain. Per germline, CDR1 MNHNS and CDR2 SASEGT. V was trimmed by 5 bases and J by 4 bases, leaving 17 bases between them. The CDR3 length is 15 residues. The DNA of the CDR3 is TGTGCCAGCAGTCCCCACGGGGAGGTTAGCACTGAAGCTTTCTTT. It codes for CASSPHGEVSTEAFF.

The sample holds a few counts of this clonotype. The J gene is TRBJ1-2, the V gene TRBV5-1, with D unclear. This CDR3 contains 13 residues. The ends were cut back, 4 bases at V and 4 bases at J, with 11 bases in the middle. Germline loops: CDR1 SGHRS, CDR2 YFSETQ. The CDR3 region is CASSPDGRYGYTF. CDR3 sequence (DNA): TGCGCCAGCAGCCCGGACGGGCGCTATGGCTACACCTTC.

This clonotype was observed a few times. The V call is TRBV11-2, the J call TRBJ1-6; 10 bases are shared with TRBD1. The junction had 13 bases not matched to a gene; V was cut back by 4 bases and J by 10 bases. This CDR3 is 17 amino acids long. Per the germline V gene, CDR1 is SGHAT and CDR2 is FQNNGV. The chain's CDR3 is CASSSPLRDRGGSPLHF. CDR3 coding DNA: TGTGCCAGCAGCTCCCCGCTCCGGGACAGGGGCGGGTCACCCCTCCACTTT.

This clonotype appeared many times. This chain links TRBV19 with TRBJ1-2; 7 nucleotides match TRBD1. The junction had 11 bases not matched to a gene; V was cut back by 5 bases and J by 8 bases. CDR1 is LNHDA, CDR2 SQIVND, per germline (reference sequence). This CDR3 spans 14 amino acids. The CDR3 protein is CASSPTGVRRGYTF. DNA of the CDR3: TGTGCCAGTAGTCCAACAGGGGTACGGAGAGGCTACACCTTC.

This clonotype has a count of ten or more. The chain combines TRBV12-3 or TRBV12-4 with TRBJ2-5, with TRBD2 matching over 8 bases. This CDR3 comprises 12 residues. Trimming at V came to 5 bases and at J to 5 bases, leaving 1 base not matched to a gene. CDR3 loop: CASSPGGETQYF. For the CDR3, the DNA is TGTGCCAGCAGTCCGGGGGGGGAGACCCAGTACTTC.

The rearrangement links TRBV27 to TRBJ1-1; perhaps TRBD1 as D (6 bases). Germline lookup yields CDR1 MNHEY and CDR2 SMNVEV (reference sequence). The V end lost 5 bases, the J end lost 1 base, and 8 bases lay between the germline ends. The CDR3 spans 13 residues. In DNA form, the CDR3 reads TGTGCCAGCAGTAAACAGGGGAACACTGAAGCTTTCTTT. This codes for CASSKQGNTEAFF.

The rearrangement links TRBV10-1 to TRBJ2-4; D perhaps matches TRBD2 (5 bases). Trimming took off 0 bases at V and 9 bases at J, with 12 bases between the two ends. This CDR3 comprises 14 residues. CDR1 and CDR2 (germline): WNHNN, SYGVQD (reference sequence). In nucleotides, the CDR3 is TGCGCCAGCAGTGAGTCCGGATCTAGCCTCATTCAGTACTTC. Translated, it gives CASSESGSSLIQYF.

The chain joins TRBV2 to TRBJ1-2; no firm D call. Germline V gene sequence: CDR1 SNHLY, CDR2 FYNNEI. This CDR3 comprises 13 residues. V lost 7 bases, J lost 1 base, and 10 bases lay in between. In DNA form, the CDR3 reads TGTGCCAGCACCCGGGTCCATAACTATGGCTACACCTTC. This sequence encodes CASTRVHNYGYTF.

This clonotype was observed a handful of times. CDR3 DNA sequence: TGCGCCAGCAGCTTGGAACAGCCATTCCTCCTACGAGTGCAGTACTTC. Protein product: CASSLEQPFLLRVQYF. The chain employs TRBV5-1 and TRBJ2-7; D is uncertain. The CDR3 runs 16 residues. The V and J ends lost 0 bases and 9 bases respectively, with 22 bases between them. Germline assignment: CDR1 SGHRS and CDR2 YFSETQ. Looking up the rest from reference TRBV5-1 and TRBJ2-7 gives the full variable domain: KAGVTQTPRYLIKTRGQQVTLSCSPISGHRSVSWYQQTPGQGLQFLFEYFSETQRNKGNFPGRFSGRQFSNSRSEMNVSTLELGDSALYLCASSLEQPFLLRVQYFGPGTRLTVT.

The J gene is TRBJ2-3, the V gene TRBV20-1; possibly TRBD2 for D (6 bases). Germline V lookup: CDR1 DFQATT, CDR2 SNEGSKA (reference sequence). CDR3 length: 13 amino acids. V was cut by 6 bases and J by 0 bases, with 10 bases left in between. The CDR3 nucleotides read TGCAGTGCCCAGGGACTGAGCACAGATACGCAGTATTTT. It specifies CSAQGLSTDTQYF.

This chain joins TRBV3-1 and TRBJ1-3; D uncertain. V lost 2 bases and J 1 base, leaving 0 bases between the germline ends. This CDR3 is 12 amino acids long. Germline lookup yields CDR1 LGHDT and CDR2 YNNKEL (reference sequence). CDR3 nucleotide sequence: TGTGCCAGCAGCCAATCTGGAAACACCATATATTTT. Its translation is CASSQSGNTIYF.

This clonotype was seen more than once but under ten times. The J gene is TRBJ1-5, the V gene TRBV29-1; 9 bases agree with TRBD1. V lost 6 bases and J lost 6; bases outside the gene matches: 6. The germline CDR1 and CDR2 sequences are SQVTM and ANQGSEA. The length of the CDR3 is 13 residues. DNA for the CDR3: TGCAGCGTGAGGACAGGGGATGGTCAGCCCCAGCATTTT. Amino acids: CSVRTGDGQPQHF. The variable domain in full, with the rest retrieved from reference TRBV29-1 and TRBJ1-5, is SAVISQKPSRDICQRGTSLTIQCQVDSQVTMMFWYRQQPGQSLTLIATANQGSEATYESGFVIDKFPISRPNLTFSTLTVSNMSPEDSSIYLCSVRTGDGQPQHFGDGTRLSIL.

The CDR3 sequence: CASSHAGVGNYNSPLHF. CDR3 in DNA: TGTGCCAGCAGCCACGCAGGGGTCGGAAACTATAATTCACCCCTCCACTTT. The chain recombines TRBV5-5 with TRBJ1-6, with a possible D match to TRBD1 (6 bases). This CDR3 has 17 amino acids. Germline CDR1 SGHKS, CDR2 YYEKEE (reference sequence). The V and J ends lost 4 bases and 3 bases respectively, with 17 bases between them.

This clonotype was picked up a small number of times. The V gene is TRBV19, the J gene TRBJ1-2, with 7 positions matching TRBD1. V lost 5 bases to trimming and J lost 3 bases; unmatched junction nucleotides: 9. This CDR3 spans 15 amino acids. Germline CDR1 reads LNHDA; CDR2 reads SQIVND (reference sequence). CDR3 sequence reads: CASSVDRALDYGYTF. The CDR3 bases are TGTGCCAGTAGTGTCGACAGGGCATTGGACTATGGCTACACCTTC. The variable domain in full, with the rest retrieved from reference TRBV19 and TRBJ1-2, is DGGITQSPKYLFRKEGQNVTLSCEQNLNHDAMYWYRQDPGQGLRLIYYSQIVNDFQKGDIAEGYSVSREKKESFPLTVTSAQKNPTAFYLCASSVDRALDYGYTFGSGTRLTVV.

The sample holds a few counts of this clonotype. The genes are TRBV12-3 or TRBV12-4 and TRBJ2-2; D is ambiguous. V gave up 7 bases and J gave up 8 bases, with 8 bases separating them. The CDR3 runs 11 residues. Written as DNA, the CDR3 is TGTGCCAGCACCCTAGAGGGGGAGCTGTTTTTT. This codes for CASTLEGELFF.

The gene calls are TRBV9 and TRBJ2-3; perhaps TRBD2 as D (6 bases). The CDR3 runs 16 residues. Germline V gives CDR1 SGDLS, CDR2 YYNGEE. With 0 bases removed from V and 2 bases from J, the gap between germline ends came to 13 bases. CDR3 protein: CASSVGVGGPTDTQYF. The CDR3 DNA reads as TGTGCCAGCAGCGTAGGAGTCGGGGGTCCCACAGATACGCAGTATTTT.

The chain recombines TRBV20-1 with TRBJ1-1; D gene uncertain. The CDR3 spans 14 residues. Germline V gene lookup returns CDR1 DFQATT and CDR2 SNEGSKA (reference sequence). Trimming removed 2 bases at V and 1 base at J, with 11 bases between. The CDR3 protein is CSARMVAGNTEAFF. CDR3 nucleotides: TGCAGTGCTAGAATGGTTGCGGGGAACACTGAAGCTTTCTTT.

The rearrangement joins TRBV5-1 to TRBJ2-1, with 9 bases matching TRBD1. This CDR3 has 16 amino acids. V was pared by 3 bases and J by 7 bases, with 11 bases of the junction left unmatched. Per the germline V gene, CDR1 is SGHRS and CDR2 is YFSETQ. CDR3 loop: CASSWKPGQGRNEQFF. Here the CDR3 DNA reads TGCGCCAGCAGCTGGAAACCGGGACAGGGTCGGAATGAGCAGTTCTTC.

In its sample, this clonotype was seen a few times. The rearrangement joins TRBV12-3 or TRBV12-4 to TRBJ2-4, with D perhaps being TRBD1 or TRBD2 (5 bases each). The length of the CDR3 is 15 residues. The V and J ends lost 0 bases and 4 bases respectively, with 10 bases between them. CDR3 coding DNA: TGTGCCAGCAGTTTAGCTCGGGGCCTGAAAAACATTCAGTACTTC. Translation: CASSLARGLKNIQYF.

The chain carries TRBV20-1 and TRBJ2-1; D is unresolved. Germline CDR1 reads DFQATT; CDR2 reads SNEGSKA (reference sequence). CDR3 length: 14 residues. V lost 1 base and J lost 9, with 16 bases in between. CDR3 loop: CSARGALSEFEQFF. The CDR3 DNA reads TGCAGTGCTAGAGGGGCCCTAAGTGAATTTGAGCAGTTCTTC.

In its sample, this clonotype was seen many times. The CDR3, as DNA: TGCAGTGCTAGAGATCCCACCCCTACGCAGTTCTTC. Residues: CSARDPTPTQFF. V is TRBV20-1 and J is TRBJ2-1; unclear D gene. V was trimmed by 0 bases and J by 12 bases, leaving 12 bases between them. The CDR3 runs to 12 residues. From germline, CDR1 is DFQATT and CDR2 SNEGSKA (reference sequence).

This clonotype was picked up many times. CDR3 sequence: CASSPTGGNYGYTF. The CDR3 DNA is TGTGCCAGCAGCCCAACGGGGGGCAATTATGGCTACACCTTC. The chain recombines TRBV12-3 or TRBV12-4 with TRBJ1-2, with a tentative D call TRBD1 (6 bases). V lost 6 bases and J 5 bases, leaving 16 bases between the germline ends. This CDR3 is 14 amino acids long.

This chain uses TRBV5-1 with TRBJ2-5; D is uncertain. V gave up 0 bases and J gave up 5 bases, with 8 bases separating them. This CDR3 spans 13 amino acids. Germline CDR1 reads SGHRS; CDR2 reads YFSETQ. CDR3 coding DNA: TGCGCCAGCAGCTTGGCCAGCCCCGAGACCCAGTACTTC. This encodes CASSLASPETQYF.

The chain is built from TRBV7-2 and TRBJ1-1, with 7 bases matching TRBD1. Germline loops: CDR1 SGHTA, CDR2 FQGNSA. The CDR3 loop spans 13 amino acids. CDR3 sequence (DNA): TGTGCTTTAAGGGGACAGTCCTACACTGAAGCTTTCTTT. Its protein product is CALRGQSYTEAFF.

The genes are TRBV29-1 and TRBJ2-7; 7 nucleotides align to TRBD2. The trim removed 4 bases at V and 3 bases at J, leaving 6 bases unmatched. The CDR3 totals 13 residues. Germline V lookup: CDR1 SQVTM, CDR2 ANQGSEA. The CDR3 coding sequence is TGCAGCGTTGCATTGGGGGGGAGCTACGAGCAGTACTTC. Its protein product is CSVALGGSYEQYF.

The genes are TRBV3-1 and TRBJ2-1; perhaps TRBD2 as D (5 bases). V was clipped by 7 bases and J by 0 bases, with 13 bases between them. The CDR3 contains 15 residues. Germline loops: CDR1 LGHDT, CDR2 YNNKEL (reference sequence). In DNA form, the CDR3 reads TGTGCCAGCACCGTTAAGCGGATCTCCTACAATGAGCAGTTCTTC. Amino acid sequence: CASTVKRISYNEQFF.

This clonotype was detected ten times or more. The rearrangement uses TRBV5-1 and TRBJ2-5, with a possible D match to TRBD1 (5 bases). The CDR3 extends over 14 amino acids. CDR1 is SGHRS, CDR2 YFSETQ, per germline. V dropped 0 bases and J dropped 3 bases, with 9 bases sitting between them. The CDR3 sequence is CASSLVGREETQYF. Written as DNA, the CDR3 is TGCGCCAGCAGCTTGGTCGGCAGGGAAGAGACCCAGTACTTC.